This T cell receptor (beta chain) derives from a study of early T cells in non-severe SARS-CoV-2 infection (TCRdb year 2021). For the wider study: Because TCR sequencing relied on bulk RNA taken from unsorted whole blood, pairing of alpha and beta chains was not possible.

This was a case-control study nested in a cohort of healthcare workers in London, UK, who had nasopharyngeal swab PCR tests and blood samples taken every week. Healthcare workers were enrolled in the week of the UK lockdown, from 23 to 31 March 2020, and were followed every week for up to roughly 16 weeks. The CDR3 has 16 amino acids, counting the end cysteine and phenylalanine. Left in the record is the CDR3 DNA by itself, 48 bases read in frame from the first base. Compared with germline, V lacks 7 bases and J lacks 4 bases; bases without a gene match: 12. CDR1 MNHEY and CDR2 SVGAGI are derived from the germline V gene. Comments on this clonotype: What this receptor recognizes is not known. No base quality information exists; no much larger clone differs at one position.

The paper as a whole reports these results and caveats: Matching against VDJdb was skewed toward anti-spike CD8 responses, likely underestimated virus-specific expansions, and missed private and CD4 specificities.

Preparation of the library involved 5' RACE. TCRdb records NextSeq 500 as the sequencer. To correct for sequencing error and PCR bias, the TCR library protocol tagged individual cDNA molecules with unique molecular identifiers. TCR alpha and beta chains were both sequenced, and the abundances of alpha and beta sequences in each sample were closely correlated with each other. Processing in the source paper ran as follows. V gene, J gene and CDR3 annotation of TCR sequences was performed with Decombinator V4. TCRs were defined as expanded if a significant change between any two time points was detected under a Poisson model with p below 0.0001. Abundances of TCRs were expressed as counts per million after normalisation to the total number of TCRs sequenced in each sample. MAIT TCRs were defined by TRAV1-2 paired with TRAJ12, TRAJ20 or TRAJ33, and iNKT TCRs by TRAV10 paired with TRAJ18. VDJdb, accessed on 1 November 2021, was searched for TCRs annotated for CMV, EBV and SARS-CoV-2, and TCRs annotated for more than one antigen were excluded. TCRdb reworked the public reads: Q25 trimming with fastp, MiXCR clone assembly, productive beta chains retained. Each entry is one CDR3 protein sequence, shown with its most common DNA and genes. None of the V and J calls come from the authors' own analysis; TCRdb made them. The sample table holds about 80,000 distinct CDR3 sequences, of which 7.5% to 10% were seen once. The ten largest clonotypes hold roughly 4.8% of the sample.

Sequenced material: whole blood. The chain is encoded by TRBV6-5 joined to TRBJ2-1, with TRBD2 matching 8 junction bases. This TCR was recovered from an adult who was a healthcare worker with PCR-confirmed SARS-CoV-2 infection or an uninfected control (not recorded which). The CDR3 sequence is CASTDSGKGLYNEQFF. Here is the DNA: TGTGCCAGCACCGATAGCGGGAAGGGGCTGTACAATGAGCAGTTCTTC.